This T cell receptor (beta chain) was sequenced in a study of technical replicates of blood from a handful of donors. Profiled with immunoSEQ multiplex PCR; TCRdb holds only in-frame clones, not every one. This table holds some 15,000 clones, approximately 84% found once. This clone was found once. The CDR3 runs 11 residues. Trimming cost V 4 bases and J 4 bases, with 5 bases left between them. Looked up from germline, CDR1 is DFQATT and CDR2 is SNEGSKA (reference sequence). The origin of this receptor is a human donor in good health. This chain links TRBV20-1 with TRBJ1-3; D remains unclear. Source material: PBMCs. This CDR3 reads CSANSGNTIYF. The CDR3 DNA reads TGCAGTGCTAATTCGGGAAACACCATATATTTT.